This TCR beta chain comes out of a study of T-cell memory formation after mild COVID-19. As for the study in general: The study found TCR clusters largely donor specific. General study findings and limits: CD4+ clones that contracted lay mainly in CM and EM; CD8+ ones lay in EMRA. Detection of some responders pre-infection suggested pre-existing cross-reactive memory T cells participated.

After 5'RACE with constant-segment primers, TCR alpha and TCR beta cDNA libraries carrying sample barcodes and UMIs were obtained. TCRdb processed the 5' RACE reads anew with MiXCR; each CDR3 protein has one entry. The table records approximately 390,000 distinct CDR3 sequences, approximately 15% of them present only once. Germline loops: CDR1 MNHNY, CDR2 SVGAGI (reference sequence). V shed 6 bases and J 7 bases; nucleotides not matched to a gene: 17. The CDR3 runs 17 residues. This clonotype was observed a few times. Its specificity is not known. The chain couples TRBV6-6 to TRBJ2-1, with 8 bases aligning to TRBD2. The origin of this receptor is a man in his late teens or twenties who had mild COVID-19 (a few samples of this study predate the infection). Cell type and time point are not known. The sequenced material came from PBMCs or a T cell subset sorted from them (not recorded which). The chain's CDR3 is CASSHPYGGGRGNEQFF. The CDR3 DNA reads TGTGCCAGCAGCCACCCATACGGGGGGGGGCGGGGAAATGAGCAGTTCTTC.